Sequencing of this TCR beta chain was carried out in a study of blood T cell repertoires in COVID-19. Whole-study context: PBMCs, B-cell-depleted T cells, or T cells provided the cDNA or gDNA that made up the material.

Trimming stripped 6 bases from V and 1 base from J, with 11 bases between. The CDR3 runs 14 residues. In germline, CDR1 is MDHEN, CDR2 SYDVKM. Participant age was roughly 18 to 89 years, and participants resided in approximately 24 US areas. Each participant's cohort was designated according to participant-reported clinical history. Original processing methods: Nucleated cell counts were estimated from reference gene primer amplification. Profiling relied on immunoSEQ multiplex PCR, and the TCRdb table lists in-frame clones only, not all of them. V and J calls plus clone size are reproduced from that table; the DNA served to infer D and trimming. Of about 150,000 clones listed, roughly 80% are singletons.

The sequenced material came from PBMCs or T cells enriched from blood (not recorded which). This clonotype was sampled from a woman aged 50 to 60 who had recovered from COVID-19. This sequence joins TRBV28 and TRBJ2-3; D remains unclear. CDR3 in DNA: TGTGCCAGCAGCGCCCCAAGCGGCACAGATACGCAGTATTTT. It codes for CASSAPSGTDTQYF.